This T cell receptor (beta chain) originates from a study of T cells after yellow fever vaccination. Study details: Preparation of the low-cell-number fractions used SMART-Seq v4 Ultra Low Input. The study, taken as a whole, reports: Secondary responses were weaker yet peaked faster, day 5 versus 15. Abundant bulk-population clonotypes could contaminate the FACS-sorted repertoires.

Production of TCR cDNA was by 5'RACE template switching, which also added a universal primer site and UMIs. TCRdb called the 5' RACE reads again in MiXCR, with one record for every CDR3 protein. Of a few hundred thousand distinct CDR3 sequences listed, over 4% are singletons. Per the germline V gene, CDR1 is SGHTA and CDR2 is FQGNSA. V gave up 2 bases and J gave up 4 bases; unmatched junction bases: 8. This CDR3 is built from 16 residues. This clonotype has a count of ten or more. The antigen is unknown. The source was PBMCs, collected 5 days after the yellow fever booster vaccination. The TCR comes from a young man who received the YFV17D yellow fever vaccine. The V gene is TRBV7-2, the J gene TRBJ2-1; 7 bases agree with TRBD2. In nucleotides, the CDR3 is TGTGCCAGCAGCTTAATGTCCGGGGGGTTATACAATGAGCAGTTCTTC. It encodes CASSLMSGGLYNEQFF.